These 25 T cell receptor beta chains were sequenced from one sample in a study of CD8 T cells in ankylosing spondylitis. TCRdb re-called the 5' RACE reads through MiXCR, storing one row per CDR3 protein. The sample contains approximately 240,000 distinct CDR3 sequences, 10% of which appear only once. Specimen: blood, either unsorted or a sorted T cell fraction (not recorded which). The receptors were gathered from a male donor with ankylosing spondylitis or in good health (not recorded which).

This clonotype occurred many times. The rearrangement joins TRBV20-1 to TRBJ1-2; D is undetermined. The germline CDR1 and CDR2 sequences are DFQATT and SNEGSKA (reference sequence). V was trimmed by 3 bases and J by 4 bases, leaving 15 bases between them. The CDR3 spans 14 residues. For the CDR3, the DNA is TGCAGTGCTAGCCCGGACCTCAGAGGCTATGGCTACACCTTC. This translates into CSASPDLRGYGYTF.

This clonotype was picked up many times. J is TRBJ2-7 and V is TRBV27; 8 bases are shared with TRBD2. Looked up from germline, CDR1 is MNHEY and CDR2 is SMNVEV (reference sequence). The CDR3 sequence is 17 residues long. V was pared by 3 bases and J by 0 bases, with 10 bases of the junction left unmatched. The CDR3 is CASSLRWTSSYSYEQYF. The CDR3 DNA reads TGTGCCAGCAGTTTGCGATGGACTAGCAGCTACTCCTACGAGCAGTACTTC.

This clonotype was counted at least ten times. The rearrangement uses TRBV5-1 and TRBJ2-3; 10 nucleotides align to TRBD1. V shed 4 bases, J shed 4 bases, and the junction held 12 bases outside the gene matches. This CDR3 region has 17 residues. Germline V gene data show CDR1 as SGHRS and CDR2 as YFSETQ. The CDR3, as DNA: TGCGCCAGCAGCACATCCCCGGGACAGGGGATAGCAGATACGCAGTATTTT. It translates to CASSTSPGQGIADTQYF.

This clonotype has at least ten counts. The CDR3 region is CSARQEETQYF. The CDR3 DNA reads TGCAGTGCTAGACAGGAAGAGACCCAGTACTTC. This sequence joins TRBV20-1 and TRBJ2-5; unclear D gene. The V gene's germline CDR1 is DFQATT and CDR2 SNEGSKA (reference sequence). Trimming pared 2 bases from V and 3 bases from J, leaving 4 bases between. This CDR3 region has 11 residues.

The sample holds a few counts of this clonotype. The V gene is TRBV30, the J gene TRBJ2-5, with 7 bases identical to TRBD1. The CDR3 is 12 amino acids. CDR1 and CDR2 (germline): GTSNPN, SVGIG (reference sequence). V trimming: 5 bases; J trimming: 1 base; junction bases outside the gene matches: 1. This chain's CDR3 is CAWSGGQETQYF. CDR3 DNA: TGTGCCTGGTCAGGGGGCCAAGAGACCCAGTACTTC.

This clonotype was detected a few times. The gene calls are TRBV27 and TRBJ1-2, with D possibly matching TRBD1 (5 bases). The germline V and J ends were trimmed by 4 bases and 3 bases, with 12 bases remaining between them. The germline CDR1 and CDR2 sequences are MNHEY and SMNVEV (reference sequence). This CDR3 is built from 14 residues. CDR3 bases: TGTGCCAGCAGTTGGGGTGGGGGGTACTATGGCTACACCTTC. This sequence encodes CASSWGGGYYGYTF.

Concerning this clonotype itself: This could be a read error, since a much larger clone is one nucleotide away. This chain joins TRBV18 and TRBJ2-7, with D perhaps TRBD1 (6 bases). There are 14 residues in the CDR3. Germline loops: CDR1 KGHSH, CDR2 LQKENI. CDR3 nucleotides: TGTGCCAACTCACAAAACAGGGAAATATACGAGCAGTACTTC. It encodes CANSQNREIYEQYF. The full variable domain, completed using reference TRBV18 and TRBJ2-7, is NAGVMQNPRHLVRRRGQEARLRCSPMKGHSHVYWYRQLPEEGLKFMVYLQKENIIDESGMPKERFSAEFPKEGPSILRIQQVVRGDSAAYFCANSQNREIYEQYFGPGTRLTVT.

The chain carries TRBV20-1 and TRBJ2-7, with 7 bases identical to TRBD2. Germline CDR1 DFQATT, CDR2 SNEGSKA (reference sequence). This CDR3 is 13 amino acids long. V shed 3 bases, J shed 6 bases, and the junction held 8 bases outside the gene matches. CDR3 DNA: TGCAGTGCTAGCGGTGCGGGAGTGGGCGAGCAGTACTTC. Protein: CSASGAGVGEQYF.

This clonotype was detected many times. The chain recombines TRBV20-1 with TRBJ1-5; D ambiguous. The CDR3 is 13 amino acids. Germline V gene sequence: CDR1 DFQATT, CDR2 SNEGSKA (reference sequence). V was shortened by 6 bases and J by 8 bases, with 17 bases between the two germline ends. CDR3 DNA: TGCAGTGCCGGTGGGCCGAGCGGAGAGCCCCAGCATTTT. It yields the protein CSAGGPSGEPQHF.

This clonotype was detected ten times or more. The CDR3 coding sequence is TGCAGTGCGCGACCGGGACGACTCACAGATACGCAGTATTTT. Protein sequence: CSARPGRLTDTQYF. The chain recombines TRBV20-1 with TRBJ2-3, with D possibly called TRBD1 or TRBD2 (5 bases each). This CDR3 comprises 14 residues. Germline V gene sequence: CDR1 DFQATT, CDR2 SNEGSKA (reference sequence). The V end was cut by 6 bases, the J end by 2 bases, with 15 bases between.

This clonotype appeared many times. V usage is TRBV28 and J usage is TRBJ2-3; TRBD2 matches 8 bases. With 3 bases clipped from V and 7 bases from J, the junction kept 15 bases outside the gene matches. The CDR3 is 17 amino acids. Germline-derived CDR1 and CDR2 are MDHEN and SYDVKM. The CDR3 region has the DNA TGTGCCAGCAGTTTGATCCAACAATCCAGCGGGAGAAATACGCAGTATTTT. Translated: CASSLIQQSSGRNTQYF.

This clonotype was counted ten times or more. J is TRBJ1-1 and V is TRBV20-1; D unclear. Germline lookup yields CDR1 DFQATT and CDR2 SNEGSKA (reference sequence). This CDR3 has 12 residues. Deletions cut 6 bases from V and 0 bases from J, with 8 bases between. As DNA, the CDR3 is TGCAGTGCCGGACGTTTGAACACTGAAGCTTTCTTT. The encoded protein is CSAGRLNTEAFF.

At least ten counts were recorded for this clonotype. The chain recombines TRBV20-1 with TRBJ2-1; D is possibly TRBD2 (5 bases). The CDR3 extends over 12 amino acids. The germline V gene encodes CDR1 DFQATT and CDR2 SNEGSKA (reference sequence). V gave up 0 bases and J gave up 10 bases, with 10 bases separating them. The CDR3 sequence is CSARDRGPEQFF. CDR3 DNA sequence: TGCAGTGCTAGAGATCGCGGGCCAGAGCAGTTCTTC.

DNA of the CDR3: TGTGCCAGCAGCATCCGGGAGGGGGACGAGCAGTACTTC. Its translation: CASSIREGDEQYF. V and J are TRBV9 and TRBJ2-7; 8 bases are a match to TRBD2. This CDR3 spans 13 amino acids. J lost 5 bases, V lost 4 bases, and 5 bases had no gene match. From germline, CDR1 is SGDLS and CDR2 YYNGEE.

The chain combines TRBV12-3 or TRBV12-4 with TRBJ1-6; possibly TRBD1 for D (5 bases). The CDR3 length is 15 residues. Trimming removed 3 bases from V and 8 bases from J, with 14 bases in between. CDR3 bases: TGTGCCAGCAGTTTTCGGGGACCTACCTATTCACCCCTCCACTTT. It is translated as CASSFRGPTYSPLHF.

This clonotype has more than one count but fewer than ten. The V and J genes are TRBV20-1 and TRBJ2-3; 8 bases agree with TRBD2. Germline CDR1 and CDR2: DFQATT and SNEGSKA (reference sequence). Trimming at V came to 5 bases and at J to 10 bases, leaving 8 bases not matched to a gene. The CDR3 loop spans 12 amino acids. The CDR3 loop is CSAPESGSPQYF. As DNA, the CDR3 is TGCAGTGCTCCAGAGAGCGGGAGTCCGCAGTATTTT.

Many counts were recorded for this clonotype. The chain employs TRBV13 and TRBJ2-1; D could derive from TRBD1 or TRBD2 (6 bases each). Per the germline V gene, CDR1 is PRHDT and CDR2 is FYEKMQ (reference sequence). This CDR3 spans 14 amino acids. Trimming took off 5 bases at V and 10 bases at J, with 18 bases between the two ends. The CDR3 DNA reads TGTGCCAGCAGCCCGCAGGAGGGGGTAAGGGAGCAGTTCTTC. This translates into CASSPQEGVREQFF.

This clonotype was seen a few times. The V and J genes are TRBV21-1 and TRBJ2-2; TRBD2, as called in the table, went unchecked against the DNA. TRBV21-1 is listed as a pseudogene. The CDR3 runs to 15 residues. CDR3 sequence reads: CASSKKGIASGELFF. DNA of the CDR3: TGTGCCAGCAGCAAAAAAGGAATCGCTAGCGGGGAGCTGTTTTTT.

This clonotype was counted ten times or more. The V call is TRBV7-2, the J call TRBJ1-2; D unclear. The V end lost 4 bases, the J end lost 8 bases, and 8 bases lay between the germline ends. Germline-derived CDR1 and CDR2 are SGHTA and FQGNSA. The CDR3 is 11 amino acids. The CDR3 reads CASSYRWGYTF. The CDR3 DNA follows: TGTGCCAGCAGCTATAGATGGGGCTACACCTTC.

Turning to this clonotype: One end of the junction fails to match germline, which may point to a read error. The V and J genes are TRBV12-3 or TRBV12-4 and TRBJ1-2, with TRBD1 matching 9 bases. The CDR3 totals 14 residues. CDR3 in amino acids: CVSSQQGAWNGYTF. Here the CDR3 DNA reads TGTGTCAGCAGCCAACAGGGGGCTTGGAATGGCTACACCTTC.

This clonotype was picked up a small number of times. The chain joins TRBV12-3 or TRBV12-4 to TRBJ2-1, with TRBD2 identical over 10 bases. The junction had 13 bases not matched to a gene; V was cut back by 10 bases and J by 7 bases. The CDR3 is 15 residues long. CDR3 protein: CATRGAGGRGNEQFF. The DNA for the CDR3 is TGTGCCACCAGGGGAGCGGGAGGGCGGGGGAATGAGCAGTTCTTC.

This clonotype was seen many times. The rearrangement links TRBV4-1 to TRBJ2-7; D not certain. Trimming stripped 1 base from V and 2 bases from J, with 9 bases between. This CDR3 contains 14 residues. The germline CDR1 and CDR2 sequences are MGHRA and YSYEKL. The CDR3 DNA reads TGCGCCAGCAGCCAAGCTGGCGCCGCCTACGAGCAGTACTTC. Amino acid sequence: CASSQAGAAYEQYF.

In its sample, this clonotype was seen many times. The rearrangement uses TRBV29-1 and TRBJ2-2, with D possibly called TRBD1 or TRBD2 (5 bases each). The V end lost 8 bases, the J end lost 2 bases, and 15 bases lay between the germline ends. Germline values: CDR1 SQVTM, CDR2 ANQGSEA. This CDR3 has 14 residues. The CDR3 DNA reads as TGCAGCATAGAGGGACGGACAAACACCGGGGAGCTGTTTTTT. This encodes CSIEGRTNTGELFF.

CDR3 residues: CASSYSRQQETQYF. The CDR3 DNA sequence: TGTGCCAGCAGTTACTCGAGACAGCAAGAGACCCAGTACTTC. The chain joins TRBV6-5 to TRBJ2-5, with D perhaps matching TRBD1 (5 bases). V shed 0 bases and J shed 2 bases, with 7 bases lying between them. There are 14 residues in the CDR3. In germline, CDR1 is MNHEY, CDR2 SVGAGI.

This clonotype was detected many times. This chain uses TRBV19 with TRBJ1-4; the D is unclear. CDR1 is LNHDA, CDR2 SQIVND, per germline (reference sequence). The CDR3 is 14 residues long. Trimming left V 6 bases short and J 4 bases short, with 12 bases between. CDR3 in amino acids: CASRNNAINEKLFF. DNA of the CDR3: TGTGCCAGTAGGAACAACGCAATTAATGAAAAACTGTTTTTT.